This T cell receptor (beta chain) is from a study of T cells in Graves' hyperthyroidism and ophthalmopathy (dated by TCRdb to about 2019). At the level of the whole study: Peripheral blood was collected at initial diagnosis, before any treatment. Prospective prediction of ophthalmopathy was tested in an independent validation cohort of 18 to 20 hyperthyroidism patients and 15 to 17 patients who later progressed to ophthalmopathy. The 95 to 100 discovery patients were randomly divided into training and test sets at a 7:3 ratio. TCR Vbeta CDR3 sequencing of 130 to 150 peripheral blood samples (under 45 ophthalmopathy, some 75 hyperthyroidism and roughly 17 progressor patients) is reported in the paper. After sampling, hyperthyroidism patients received methimazole starting at 30 mg daily, and ophthalmopathy patients received high-dose intravenous methylprednisolone. In about 6 Graves' hyperthyroidism patients, the study also compared T-cell repertoires from thyroid tissue with T-cell repertoires from blood. To identify distinguishing TCR V-J signatures, a discovery cohort of about a hundred patients was used, comprising roughly 45 with Graves' ophthalmopathy and some 60 with stable Graves' hyperthyroidism.

The paper as a whole reports these results and caveats: No statistical method was used to set the sample size in advance, and investigators knew the group allocation. In validation, the model predicted progression to ophthalmopathy a median of approximately 6.3 months before onset, with over 55% sensitivity and 72.22% specificity. A model built on a 13 V-J signature distinguished ophthalmopathy from stable hyperthyroidism, reaching 85% to 90% sensitivity and approximately 83% specificity in cross-validation and 80%/75% in testing. Blood samples also contained most of the expanded thyroid clonotypes (frequency above 0.001), which suggests that blood repertoires may reflect thyroid immune responses.

V gives up 6 bases and J gives up 8 bases, and the segment between their germline ends measures 23 bases. The CDR3 measures 16 amino acids from cysteine to phenylalanine. Of all the DNA, just the CDR3 is kept, 48 bases in frame from base 1. The germline V gene sets CDR1 to SGHNT and CDR2 to YENEEA. Amplification of TCR beta CDR3 regions was carried out from RNA transcripts. The first round of RT-PCR for the TCR CDR3 was performed with the HTBI primer set and the Qiagen OneStep RT-PCR kit. Libraries were constructed in a second round of multiplex PCR, after which size selection and purification were carried out. Sequencing of the libraries was done on an Illumina HiSeq2000 using paired-end 100 bp reads. Per the source publication's procedure: Raw data were processed with SOAPnuke, discarding reads with adapters, uncalled bases, mean Phred below 15, or no exact constant-primer or identifier match. COPE v1.2.5 was used to merge the high-quality paired reads, and each unique nucleotide sequence was defined as a clonotype. MiTCR v1.1 was used to align clonotypes to the IMGT TRBV, TRBD and TRBJ reference segments. Only V-J combinations with frequency above 0.0001, covering approximately 99% of repertoires, were analysed. A TCS score was defined as the ratio of F50 (clonal expansion) to E x V (chaos), with BLOSUM62-based TCRdist applied between CDR3 peptides within each V-J. Welch's t-statistics and random forest reduced 500 to 650 V-J features to about 13, which were used in a naive Bayes classifier (R e1071). Through fastp at Q25 and MiXCR, TCRdb rebuilt clones from the public reads, retaining in-frame beta chains. Rows with a matching CDR3 protein are joined into one entry that keeps the most common DNA and genes. The V and J calls, along with clone size, are taken from TCRdb and not from the paper's own processing. The table for this sample lists 370,000 or so distinct CDR3 sequences; about 13% of them were counted only once. Jointly, the top ten make up under 25% of the sample.

This clonotype has ten or more counts. The clone's antigen remains unknown. No base-level quality is on record; no much larger clone is a single base apart. Hyperthyroidism patients were newly diagnosed, with disease duration under 2 months, and aged 18 to 65 years. Exclusion was applied to patients with uncontrolled infections, other autoimmune diseases, pregnancy or lactation. Diagnoses relied on clinical symptoms, serum thyroxine and TRAb, thyroid ultrasound and orbital computed tomography. Blood from progressor patients was collected at the time of first diagnosis with hyperthyroidism, before any ophthalmopathy symptoms had appeared. PBMCs were separated from approximately 10 ml of fresh peripheral blood using Ficoll-Paque density gradient centrifugation. Progressor patients were initially diagnosed with Graves' hyperthyroidism and developed ophthalmopathy during follow-up. Total RNA was extracted using Trizol reagent, and RNA quality was assessed on an Agilent 2100 Bioanalyzer.

The chain joins TRBV11-3 to TRBJ2-1; the D gene is possibly TRBD1 or TRBD2, each agreeing over 5 bases. The source is a man in his thirties or forties with Graves' hyperthyroidism that later progressed to Graves' ophthalmopathy. Sequenced material: blood. The bases are TGTGCCAGCAGTATCGCGGGCAGGGTGGAAATCGATGAGCAGTTCTTC. It translates to CASSIAGRVEIDEQFF.